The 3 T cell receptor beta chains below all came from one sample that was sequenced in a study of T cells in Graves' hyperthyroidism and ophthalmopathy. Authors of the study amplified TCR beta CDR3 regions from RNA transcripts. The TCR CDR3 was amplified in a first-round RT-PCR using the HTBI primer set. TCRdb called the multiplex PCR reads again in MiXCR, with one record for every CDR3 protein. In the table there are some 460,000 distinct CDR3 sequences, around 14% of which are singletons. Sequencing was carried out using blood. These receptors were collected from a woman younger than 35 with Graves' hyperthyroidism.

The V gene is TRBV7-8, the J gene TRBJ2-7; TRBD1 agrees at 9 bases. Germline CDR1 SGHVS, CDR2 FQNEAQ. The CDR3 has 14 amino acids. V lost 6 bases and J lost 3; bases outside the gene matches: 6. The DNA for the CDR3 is TGTGCCAGCAGAGACTGGGACAGGGACTACGAGCAGTACTTC. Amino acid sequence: CASRDWDRDYEQYF. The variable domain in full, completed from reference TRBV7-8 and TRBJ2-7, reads GAGVSQSPRYKVAKRGQDVALRCDPISGHVSLFWYQQALGQGPEFLTYFQNEAQLDKSGLPSDRFFAERPEGSVSTLKIQRTQQEDSAVYLCASRDWDRDYEQYFGPGTRLTVT.

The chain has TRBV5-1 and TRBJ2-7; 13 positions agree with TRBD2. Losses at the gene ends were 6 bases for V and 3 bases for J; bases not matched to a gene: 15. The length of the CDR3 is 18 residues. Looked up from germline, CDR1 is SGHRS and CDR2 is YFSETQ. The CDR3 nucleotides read TGCGCCAGCATTCAATGGGGGACTAGCGGGATAGGGGTCTACGAGCAGTACTTC. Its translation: CASIQWGTSGIGVYEQYF.

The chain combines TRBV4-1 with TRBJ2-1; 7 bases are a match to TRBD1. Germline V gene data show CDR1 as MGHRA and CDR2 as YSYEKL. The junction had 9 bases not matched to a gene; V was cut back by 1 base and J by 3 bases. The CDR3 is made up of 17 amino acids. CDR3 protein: CASSQVTGFDRYNEQFF. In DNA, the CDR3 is TGCGCCAGCAGCCAAGTGACAGGGTTCGACCGCTACAATGAGCAGTTCTTC.